A single sample is the source of the 27 T cell receptor beta chains below, sequenced in a study of vaccination and CD4 T cells after COVID-19. The Oncomine TCR Beta short-read assay sequenced DNA from cultured CD4+ T cells. TCRdb re-called the PCR reads with MiXCR, one entry per CDR3 protein. The top ten hold 10% to 15% of the sample, which has around 12,000 distinct CDR3 sequences, 60% seen once. These TCRs are of unknown antigen specificity. Stated treatment: roughly ten-day PBMC culture with coronavirus spike peptide pools or control peptides (ViraFEST assay). The source material was CD4+ T cells from blood, cultured in vitro. The source is a human donor who had recovered from COVID-19.

This sequence joins TRBV20-1 and TRBJ2-1; the D gene is possibly TRBD1 (6 bases). The CDR3 spans 14 residues. V dropped 6 bases and J dropped 7 bases, with 19 bases sitting between them. CDR1 DFQATT and CDR2 SNEGSKA come from the germline V gene (reference sequence). The CDR3: CSANRPGQTNEQFF. The DNA of the CDR3 is TGCAGTGCCAACCGACCGGGACAAACTAATGAGCAGTTCTTC.

This clonotype has just a few counts. The rearrangement uses TRBV2 and TRBJ1-5; D is possibly TRBD1 (6 bases). V was cut by 6 bases and J by 6 bases, with 21 bases left in between. Per germline, CDR1 SNHLY and CDR2 FYNNEI. The CDR3 covers 16 residues. CDR3 nucleotide sequence: TGTGCCAGCAGGGACAGTAGTTTAGGGGTAGGTCAGCCCCAGCATTTT. Protein product: CASRDSSLGVGQPQHF.

This clonotype has a single count. The V gene is TRBV20-1, the J gene TRBJ1-2; D gene ambiguous. The V gene's germline CDR1 is DFQATT and CDR2 SNEGSKA (reference sequence). V lost 6 bases to trimming and J lost 4 bases, with 12 bases between them. This CDR3 region has 12 residues. The CDR3 DNA reads TGCAGTGCCAGCAGTGAAAGCTATGGCTACACCTTC. This codes for CSASSESYGYTF.

CDR3 in DNA: TGCAGTGCTAGAGATGGAACTAGCGGGCAGTACGAGCAGTACTTC. It yields the protein CSARDGTSGQYEQYF. V and J are TRBV20-1 and TRBJ2-7, with 9 bases matching TRBD2. Germline CDR1 and CDR2: DFQATT and SNEGSKA (reference sequence). J lost 4 bases, V lost 0 bases, and 7 bases had no gene match. This CDR3 has 15 amino acids.

The gene calls are TRBV7-2 and TRBJ1-6, with D maybe TRBD1 (6 bases). CDR1 and CDR2 (germline): SGHTA, FQGNSA. The germline V and J ends were trimmed by 2 bases and 7 bases, with 15 bases remaining between them. The CDR3 has 16 amino acids. The CDR3 DNA reads TGTGCCAGCAGCTTATGGGGTGGGCAGGGGAATTCACCCCTCCACTTT. This sequence encodes CASSLWGGQGNSPLHF.

This clonotype was detected once. The J gene is TRBJ1-5, the V gene TRBV12-3 or TRBV12-4; 7 positions match TRBD1. The J segment lost 8 bases and the V segment lost 6 bases, leaving 13 bases of the junction unmatched. This CDR3 has 15 residues. In DNA form, the CDR3 reads TGTGCCAGCAGGAGGAGGGGGCGCGGCTCGGAGCCCCAGCATTTT. It translates to CASRRRGRGSEPQHF.

The table lists this clonotype with a few counts. This chain joins TRBV6-5 and TRBJ1-2; D is uncertain. This CDR3 spans 14 amino acids. The V gene's germline CDR1 is MNHEY and CDR2 SVGAGI. V lost 3 bases to trimming and J lost 8 bases, with 16 bases between them. CDR3 bases: TGTGCCAGCAGTTATGGGGTATCGGCTAGGGGCTACACCTTC. Protein product: CASSYGVSARGYTF.

The DNA for the CDR3 is TGTGCCACCAGTGATCCGGGGCAGGGCGCGGAAGAGACCCAGTACTTC. Translated: CATSDPGQGAEETQYF. V is TRBV24-1 and J is TRBJ2-5; tentatively, D is TRBD1 or TRBD2 (5 bases each). The CDR3 contains 16 residues. V lost 3 bases and J 3 bases, leaving 16 bases between the germline ends. Germline V lookup: CDR1 KGHDR, CDR2 SFDVKD.

The chain is built from TRBV19 and TRBJ1-5; D uncertain. There are 12 residues in the CDR3. The germline CDR1 and CDR2 sequences are LNHDA and SQIVND (reference sequence). V was clipped by 3 bases and J by 4 bases, with 4 bases between them. The CDR3 loop reads CASSIGNQPQHF. DNA for the CDR3: TGTGCCAGTAGTATCGGAAATCAGCCCCAGCATTTT.

The chain employs TRBV10-3 and TRBJ2-3; 8 positions match TRBD2. V lost 2 bases and J lost 4; bases outside the gene matches: 5. Germline loops: CDR1 ENHRY, CDR2 SYGVKD. This CDR3 contains 15 residues. The CDR3 DNA sequence: TGTGCCATCAGTGAGACTAGCGGCCCAGCAGATACGCAGTATTTT. Encoded protein: CAISETSGPADTQYF.

This clonotype came up a few times. J is TRBJ1-5 and V is TRBV2; D is possibly TRBD1 (5 bases). The CDR3 is 13 residues long. Germline CDR1 SNHLY, CDR2 FYNNEI. Deletions cut 6 bases from V and 4 bases from J, with 10 bases between. CDR3 protein: CASRETVNQPQHF. The DNA for the CDR3 is TGTGCCAGCAGGGAGACAGTGAATCAGCCCCAGCATTTT.

This chain joins TRBV27 and TRBJ1-6; D not certain. Germline CDR1 reads MNHEY; CDR2 reads SMNVEV (reference sequence). This CDR3 region has 16 residues. The ends were cut back, 2 bases at V and 9 bases at J, with 17 bases in the middle. CDR3 nucleotides: TGTGCCAGCAGTTTACGCGACTCCCGAGGTGGTTCACCCCTCCACTTT. Translation: CASSLRDSRGGSPLHF.

The chain couples TRBV6-1 to TRBJ1-1, with TRBD1 as a possible D gene (6 bases). Germline V gives CDR1 MNHNS, CDR2 SASEGT. Trimming removed 3 bases at V and 0 bases at J, with 11 bases between. CDR3 length: 15 residues. CDR3 bases: TGTGCCAGCAGTGATTGGGACACAGTGAACACTGAAGCTTTCTTT. Translation: CASSDWDTVNTEAFF.

The chain is built from TRBV19 and TRBJ2-2, with D possibly matching TRBD1 (6 bases). V gave up 3 bases and J gave up 2 bases, with 13 bases separating them. The CDR3 covers 16 residues. Germline CDR1 is LNHDA and CDR2 is SQIVND (reference sequence). The CDR3 DNA follows: TGTGCCAGTAGTATGTTCGGACAGCGAAACACCGGGGAGCTGTTTTTT. Translation: CASSMFGQRNTGELFF.

The chain links TRBV7-2 to TRBJ2-2; D call uncertain. CDR1 SGHTA and CDR2 FQGNSA come from the germline V gene. Trimming removed 1 base from V and 1 base from J, with 4 bases in between. This CDR3 contains 14 residues. The CDR3 reads CASSLVRNTGELFF. In DNA form, the CDR3 reads TGTGCCAGCAGCTTAGTTAGGAACACCGGGGAGCTGTTTTTT.

In DNA form, the CDR3 reads TGTGCCAGCAGTAAGGGTGACACAGATACGCAGTATTTT. Amino acids: CASSKGDTDTQYF. The chain combines TRBV6-1 with TRBJ2-3, with D uncertain. Between the trimmed V and J ends, which lost 5 bases and 2 bases, there was a span of 8 bases. Germline loops: CDR1 MNHNS, CDR2 SASEGT. The CDR3 is 13 residues long.

The V call is TRBV14, the J call TRBJ2-7; D gene ambiguous. Germline V gene data show CDR1 as SGHDN and CDR2 as FVKESK. The CDR3 has 13 residues. V was cut by 1 base and J by 2 bases, with 6 bases left in between. The CDR3 DNA follows: TGTGCCAGCAGCCAAGGGGTACCCTACGAGCAGTACTTC. It codes for CASSQGVPYEQYF.

The J gene is TRBJ2-2, the V gene TRBV20-1; D call uncertain. CDR1 and CDR2 from the germline V gene are DFQATT and SNEGSKA (reference sequence). V was trimmed by 1 base and J by 4 bases, leaving 7 bases between them. The CDR3 consists of 13 residues. The CDR3 nucleotides are TGCAGTGCTAGAGTGTACTCCACCGGGGAGCTGTTTTTT. Protein: CSARVYSTGELFF.

The chain combines TRBV6-4 with TRBJ2-3, with 11 positions matching TRBD1. The junction had 1 base not matched to a gene; V was cut back by 4 bases and J by 4 bases. CDR1 is MRHNA, CDR2 SNTAGT, per germline. The CDR3 is made up of 14 amino acids. This CDR3 reads CASSGTGGADTQYF. DNA of the CDR3: TGTGCCAGCAGTGGGACAGGGGGCGCAGATACGCAGTATTTT.

The chain employs TRBV5-4 and TRBJ2-1, with D uncertain. CDR3 length: 14 amino acids. Germline assignment: CDR1 SGHNT and CDR2 YYREEE (reference sequence). Trimming cost V 2 bases and J 5 bases, with 11 bases left between them. The CDR3 is CASSFGDGHNEQFF. The CDR3 DNA is TGTGCCAGCAGCTTCGGCGACGGTCACAATGAGCAGTTCTTC.

This rearrangement joins TRBV30 to TRBJ2-5; the D gene is possibly TRBD2 (5 bases). The CDR3 has 16 amino acids. Germline-derived CDR1 and CDR2 are GTSNPN and SVGIG (reference sequence). Trimming removed 0 bases at V and 2 bases at J, with 16 bases between. CDR3 loop: CAWSVLGSVFQETQYF. The CDR3 bases are TGTGCCTGGAGTGTACTAGGTAGCGTGTTTCAAGAGACCCAGTACTTC.

This chain uses TRBV24-1 with TRBJ1-5; D not resolved. Trimming cost V 9 bases and J 6 bases, with 11 bases left between them. In germline, CDR1 is KGHDR, CDR2 SFDVKD. The length of the CDR3 is 12 residues. CDR3 DNA: TGTGCCACCTCTGATGGATTTCAGCCCCAGCATTTT. Translated: CATSDGFQPQHF.

The V and J genes are TRBV2 and TRBJ2-4; no clear D. The germline gives CDR1 SNHLY, CDR2 FYNNEI. This CDR3 region has 14 residues. Trimming left V 2 bases short and J 3 bases short, with 8 bases between. The CDR3 reads CASSESGVKNIQYF. For the CDR3, the DNA is TGTGCCAGCAGTGAATCTGGGGTCAAAAACATTCAGTACTTC.

This clonotype came up a few times. The chain is built from TRBV7-8 and TRBJ2-3; D is unclear. Per germline, CDR1 SGHVS and CDR2 FQNEAQ. There are 11 residues in the CDR3. The V and J ends lost 5 bases and 6 bases respectively, with 6 bases between them. The CDR3 loop reads CASSRADTQYF. The DNA of the CDR3 is TGTGCCAGCAGCCGCGCGGATACGCAGTATTTT.

The chain is built from TRBV6-2 or TRBV6-3 and TRBJ2-3; TRBD2 matches 9 bases. CDR1 is MNHEY and CDR2 is SVGEGT in the germline V gene. Trimming cost V 7 bases and J 4 bases; bases outside gene matches: 6. The CDR3 is made up of 14 amino acids. The CDR3 is CASTRVAGADTQYF. CDR3 in DNA: TGTGCCAGCACCCGAGTAGCGGGAGCAGATACGCAGTATTTT.

This clonotype has just a few counts. V usage is TRBV10-3 and J usage is TRBJ1-1; TRBD1 matches at 9 bases. The CDR3 runs to 14 residues. V trimming: 5 bases; J trimming: 3 bases; junction bases outside the gene matches: 4. Germline values: CDR1 ENHRY, CDR2 SYGVKD. CDR3 in amino acids: CAISLQGADTEAFF. Written as DNA, the CDR3 is TGTGCCATCAGTCTACAGGGGGCCGACACTGAAGCTTTCTTT.

There are a few counts of this clonotype. This chain joins TRBV15 and TRBJ1-5, with unresolved D. Deletions cut 2 bases from V and 6 bases from J, with 11 bases between. The CDR3 contains 14 residues. The germline gives CDR1 LNHNV, CDR2 YYDKDF (reference sequence). The CDR3 spells CATSRSLSGQPQHF. DNA for the CDR3: TGTGCCACCAGCAGATCTCTCTCGGGTCAGCCCCAGCATTTT. Variable domain in full (rest from reference TRBV15 and TRBJ1-5): DAMVIQNPRYQVTQFGKPVTLSCSQTLNHNVMYWYQQKSSQAPKLLFHYYDKDFNNEADTPDNFQSRRPNTSFCFLDIRSPGLGDTAMYLCATSRSLSGQPQHFGDGTRLSIL.